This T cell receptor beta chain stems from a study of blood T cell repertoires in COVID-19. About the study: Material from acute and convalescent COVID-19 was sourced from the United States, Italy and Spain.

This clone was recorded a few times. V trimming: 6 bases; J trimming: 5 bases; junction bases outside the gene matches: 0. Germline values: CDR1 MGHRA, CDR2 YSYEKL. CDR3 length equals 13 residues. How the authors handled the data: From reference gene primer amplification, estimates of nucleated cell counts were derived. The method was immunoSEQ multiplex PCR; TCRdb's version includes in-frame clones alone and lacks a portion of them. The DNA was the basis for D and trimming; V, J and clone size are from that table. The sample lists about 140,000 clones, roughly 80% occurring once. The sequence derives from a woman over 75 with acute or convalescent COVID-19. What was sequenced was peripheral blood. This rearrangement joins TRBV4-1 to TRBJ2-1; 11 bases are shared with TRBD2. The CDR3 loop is CASRTSGNNEQFF. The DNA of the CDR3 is TGCGCCAGCAGGACTAGCGGGAACAATGAGCAGTTCTTC.